This record covers a single T cell receptor (beta chain). A read error may produce the germline difference seen at one junction end. BIOMED2 TRB-A/B primer pools were used in multiplex TRB PCR. TCRdb reprocessed the multiplex PCR reads with MiXCR, giving one entry per CDR3 protein. The sample yields fewer than 6,000 distinct CDR3 sequences, roughly 27% seen once. The data belong to a study of T and B cells in COVID-19 patients. Whole-study context: About 90% of the 20 active-infection patients had comorbidities associated with unfavorable COVID-19 outcome.

There are 16 residues in the CDR3. CDR1 is MNHNY and CDR2 is SVGAGI in the germline V gene (reference sequence). TRB was amplified from about 260-540 ng of blood genomic DNA. The chain links TRBV6-6 to TRBJ1-5, with a possible D match to TRBD1 (5 bases). The clonotype comes from a human donor with active COVID-19. The donor label of this sample is uncertain. Sequencing used blood. The CDR3 DNA reads TGTGCCAGCAGTTACTCGCCGGGGGTAAGCAATCAGCCCCAGCGTTTT. This gives the protein CASSYSPGVSNQPQRF.